These 27 T cell receptor beta chains came from one sample sequenced in a study of beta chain features in type 1 diabetes. Sequencing targeted expressed TCRB transcripts, as all isolated RNA had been reverse transcribed. TCRdb's copy holds only in-frame clones and misses some; the assay was immunoSEQ multiplex PCR. This table has 350,000 to 450,000 clones, over 12% appearing once. Sequenced: naive CD4+ T cells from blood. These receptors came from a woman aged 18-29 years in good health.

The CDR3 spells CATSRVAAVQPQHF. CDR3 in DNA: TGTGCCACCAGCAGAGTAGCAGCCGTTCAGCCCCAGCATTTT. The chain links TRBV15 to TRBJ1-5; D not resolved. V dropped 1 base and J dropped 6 bases, with 10 bases sitting between them. CDR1 and CDR2 (germline): LNHNV, YYDKDF (reference sequence). The CDR3 is made up of 14 amino acids.

J is TRBJ2-2 and V is TRBV4-2; a weak D match, TRBD2 (6 bases). The CDR3 is 15 amino acids. Germline V lookup: CDR1 LGHNA, CDR2 YNFKEQ. V lost 4 bases to trimming and J lost 0 bases, with 9 bases between them. CDR3 sequence reads: CASSLSGPNTGELFF. The DNA for the CDR3 is TGTGCCAGCAGCCTTAGCGGTCCGAACACCGGGGAGCTGTTTTTT.

The J gene is TRBJ1-1, the V gene TRBV2; 7 bases match TRBD1. Trimming took 8 bases from V and 2 from J; bases not matched to a gene: 8. Germline CDR1 is SNHLY and CDR2 is FYNNEI. The CDR3 is made up of 14 amino acids. CDR3 coding DNA: TGTGCCAGCTTCAGGACAGGTGTCAACACTGAAGCTTTCTTT. It encodes CASFRTGVNTEAFF. Variable domain in full (rest from reference TRBV2 and TRBJ1-1): EPEVTQTPSHQVTQMGQEVILRCVPISNHLYFYWYRQILGQKVEFLVSFYNNEISEKSEIFDDQFSVERPDGSNFTLKIRSTKLEDSAMYFCASFRTGVNTEAFFGQGTRLTVV.

V and J are TRBV5-1 and TRBJ1-2; D uncertain. CDR1 is SGHRS and CDR2 is YFSETQ in the germline V gene. This CDR3 spans 14 amino acids. Trimming removed 0 bases from V and 2 bases from J, with 8 bases in between. CDR3: CASSLVAQNYGYTF. CDR3 nucleotides: TGCGCCAGCAGCTTGGTCGCACAGAACTATGGCTACACCTTC.

This clone was recorded a few times. The J gene is TRBJ1-5, the V gene TRBV28; tentative D call: TRBD1 (6 bases). The V end lost 6 bases, the J end lost 6 bases, and 15 bases lay between the germline ends. The germline V gene has CDR1 MDHEN and CDR2 SYDVKM. The CDR3 contains 14 residues. CDR3 nucleotide sequence: TGTGCCAGCAGAGTCGTACAGGGAACTCAGCCCCAGCATTTT. Translation gives CASRVVQGTQPQHF.

The V gene is TRBV29-1, the J gene TRBJ2-7; the match to TRBD1 covers 9 bases. CDR1 and CDR2 (germline): SQVTM, ANQGSEA. The CDR3 extends over 16 amino acids. The trim removed 4 bases at V and 0 bases at J, leaving 10 bases unmatched. The CDR3 DNA is TGCAGCGTTGTGCCCCGGGGACAGGGAAGCTCCTACGAGCAGTACTTC. Amino acids: CSVVPRGQGSSYEQYF.

This sequence joins TRBV15 and TRBJ1-5, with D maybe TRBD1 (6 bases). Germline-derived CDR1 and CDR2 are LNHNV and YYDKDF (reference sequence). Trimming pared 0 bases from V and 9 bases from J, leaving 12 bases between. This CDR3 has 14 residues. The CDR3 here is CATSRDRGGPPQHF. The CDR3 DNA follows: TGTGCCACCAGCAGAGATAGGGGGGGGCCGCCCCAGCATTTT. Full variable domain (remainder filled in from reference TRBV15 and TRBJ1-5): DAMVIQNPRYQVTQFGKPVTLSCSQTLNHNVMYWYQQKSSQAPKLLFHYYDKDFNNEADTPDNFQSRRPNTSFCFLDIRSPGLGDTAMYLCATSRDRGGPPQHFGDGTRLSIL.

The V gene is TRBV6-5, the J gene TRBJ2-6, with TRBD1 as a possible D gene (6 bases). The CDR3 is 15 amino acids. Trimming shortened V by 6 bases and J by 2 bases, and 11 bases separated the two germline ends. Germline-derived CDR1 and CDR2 are MNHEY and SVGAGI. CDR3 nucleotide sequence: TGTGCCAGCAGACCGCCAGGGGCTGGGGCCAACGTCCTGACTTTC. Residues: CASRPPGAGANVLTF.

This clone has a handful of counts. The rearrangement links TRBV30 to TRBJ2-7, with D tentatively TRBD1 (6 bases). Germline V lookup: CDR1 GTSNPN, CDR2 SVGIG (reference sequence). The length of the CDR3 is 12 residues. V lost 4 bases, J lost 3 bases, and 10 bases lay in between. The DNA for the CDR3 is TGTGCCTGGACCTTGGACAGCTACGAGCAGTACTTC. The encoded protein is CAWTLDSYEQYF.

This clone was seen more than once but under ten times. The chain is built from TRBV29-1 and TRBJ1-3, with 7 bases matching TRBD1. The CDR3 consists of 14 residues. Germline CDR1 and CDR2: SQVTM and ANQGSEA. The junction had 4 bases not matched to a gene; V was cut back by 1 base and J by 4 bases. DNA of the CDR3: TGCAGCGTTGAAGGCCGGACAGGAGGAAACACCATATATTTT. This encodes CSVEGRTGGNTIYF.

This clone came up a few times. The chain is built from TRBV30 and TRBJ1-5; 9 bases align to TRBD1. Germline-derived CDR1 and CDR2 are GTSNPN and SVGIG (reference sequence). Germline trimming cut 0 bases from V and 2 bases from J; bases unmatched to any gene: 11. The length of the CDR3 is 18 residues. CDR3 DNA: TGTGCCTGGAGTGTCGTAGGTTGGGGACAGGGAGGCAATCAGCCCCAGCATTTT. Amino acids: CAWSVVGWGQGGNQPQHF.

The chain recombines TRBV18 with TRBJ2-7; tentative D call: TRBD2 (5 bases). The CDR3 is made up of 15 amino acids. Germline values: CDR1 KGHSH, CDR2 LQKENI. Trimming cost V 0 bases and J 0 bases, with 9 bases left between them. The CDR3 bases are TGTGCCAGCTCACCACCAGGACTTGCCTCCTACGAGCAGTACTTC. This sequence encodes CASSPPGLASYEQYF. Full variable domain (outside the CDR3, taken from reference TRBV18 and TRBJ2-7): NAGVMQNPRHLVRRRGQEARLRCSPMKGHSHVYWYRQLPEEGLKFMVYLQKENIIDESGMPKERFSAEFPKEGPSILRIQQVVRGDSAAYFCASSPPGLASYEQYFGPGTRLTVT.

This clone was seen more than once but under ten times. The rearrangement links TRBV11-2 to TRBJ2-1; 10 bases match TRBD2. CDR3 length: 15 residues. V shed 7 bases and J 5 bases; nucleotides not matched to a gene: 8. Germline lookup yields CDR1 SGHAT and CDR2 FQNNGV. The CDR3 loop reads CASITSGTGNNEQFF. The CDR3 coding sequence is TGTGCCAGCATCACTAGCGGGACCGGTAACAATGAGCAGTTCTTC.

The chain couples TRBV6-6 to TRBJ2-7; TRBD1 agrees at 9 bases. There are 14 residues in the CDR3. V was clipped by 0 bases and J by 5 bases; unmatched bases: 2. Germline V CDR1 and CDR2: MNHNY, SVGAGI (reference sequence). CDR3 sequence: CASSYSGQGNEQYF. CDR3 in DNA: TGTGCCAGCAGTTACTCGGGACAGGGAAACGAGCAGTACTTC.

The CDR3 here is CASSLLTSGSFHEQYF. The CDR3, as DNA: TGTGCCAGCAGCTTGCTGACTAGCGGGAGCTTCCACGAGCAGTACTTC. V gene TRBV5-5 combines with J gene TRBJ2-7; 12 bases match TRBD2. Germline-derived CDR1 and CDR2 are SGHKS and YYEKEE (reference sequence). The J segment lost 5 bases and the V segment lost 1 base, leaving 7 bases of the junction unmatched. The CDR3 contains 16 residues.

This clone appeared a few times. The chain carries TRBV2 and TRBJ2-3; D uncertain. The germline V gene has CDR1 SNHLY and CDR2 FYNNEI. CDR3 length equals 12 residues. Trimming removed 3 bases from V and 3 bases from J, with 4 bases in between. The CDR3 DNA reads TGTGCCAGCAGTGAGAGGACAGATACGCAGTATTTT. Its protein product is CASSERTDTQYF.

This clone was detected only a few times. J is TRBJ2-2 and V is TRBV15; D might be TRBD1 (5 bases). This CDR3 has 16 amino acids. The germline V gene has CDR1 LNHNV and CDR2 YYDKDF (reference sequence). V lost 2 bases, J lost 2 bases, and 12 bases lay in between. The CDR3 here is CATSRRSTDNTGELFF. CDR3 coding DNA: TGTGCCACCAGCAGACGGTCGACAGATAACACCGGGGAGCTGTTTTTT.

This clone was observed a handful of times. V is TRBV7-9 and J is TRBJ2-5, with D possibly matching TRBD2 (5 bases). Trimming pared 0 bases from V and 1 base from J, leaving 9 bases between. This CDR3 has 15 amino acids. Germline-derived CDR1 and CDR2 are SEHNR and FQNEAQ (reference sequence). CDR3 DNA: TGTGCCAGCAGCTTAGCGCTAGCATCCCAAGAGACCCAGTACTTC. Amino acids: CASSLALASQETQYF.

This chain joins TRBV6-6 and TRBJ1-2; D unclear. The V end was cut by 6 bases, the J end by 8 bases, with 10 bases between. The CDR3 totals 11 residues. CDR1 and CDR2 from the germline V gene are MNHNY and SVGAGI (reference sequence). CDR3 sequence (DNA): TGTGCCAGCAGAGCCACCGGGGGCTACACCTTC. Encoded protein: CASRATGGYTF.

This clone showed up just a few times. J is TRBJ2-7 and V is TRBV27, with 7 bases that match TRBD1. Looked up from germline, CDR1 is MNHEY and CDR2 is SMNVEV (reference sequence). The CDR3 has 13 amino acids. The V and J ends lost 7 bases and 1 base, in that order; junction bases with no gene match: 4. CDR3 nucleotide sequence: TGTGCCAGCATAGGGGACAGATCCTACGAGCAGTACTTC. It codes for CASIGDRSYEQYF.

This clone turned up a few times. The chain recombines TRBV29-1 with TRBJ1-1; 9 bases are a match to TRBD1. V was pared by 6 bases and J by 6 bases, with 8 bases of the junction left unmatched. CDR3 length equals 13 residues. Germline loops: CDR1 SQVTM, CDR2 ANQGSEA. The CDR3 region has the DNA TGCAGCGTGGTCCCGGGACAGGGATCTGAAGCTTTCTTT. Amino acid sequence: CSVVPGQGSEAFF.

The rearrangement uses TRBV20-1 and TRBJ2-3; D ambiguous. The germline V gene has CDR1 DFQATT and CDR2 SNEGSKA (reference sequence). Trimming removed 6 bases from V and 5 bases from J, with 9 bases in between. The CDR3 is 11 amino acids. CDR3 bases: TGCAGTGCCCCCCCCCAAGATACGCAGTATTTT. Its protein product is CSAPPQDTQYF.

A word on this clone: Other nucleotide sequences in the sample specify the same CDR3. The chain combines TRBV7-9 with TRBJ1-1, with TRBD1 as a possible D gene (6 bases). The CDR3 extends over 13 amino acids. The V gene's germline CDR1 is SEHNR and CDR2 FQNEAQ (reference sequence). Trimming removed 5 bases at V and 1 base at J, with 8 bases between. CDR3 protein: CASSRQENTEAFF. CDR3 nucleotides: TGTGCCAGCAGCCGACAGGAGAACACTGAAGCTTTCTTT.

This clone showed up just a few times. The chain combines TRBV7-2 with TRBJ2-3, with a possible D match to TRBD1 (5 bases). This CDR3 spans 13 amino acids. The V gene lost 5 bases and the J gene lost 6 bases, with 12 bases spanning the gap. Germline CDR1 and CDR2: SGHTA and FQGNSA. As DNA, the CDR3 is TGTGCCAGCAGCCTCCCAGGGATCGATACGCAGTATTTT. As protein: CASSLPGIDTQYF.

This clone was counted a few times. The rearrangement joins TRBV27 to TRBJ2-2, with D uncertain. This CDR3 contains 12 residues. The germline CDR1 and CDR2 sequences are MNHEY and SMNVEV (reference sequence). With 1 base removed from V and 8 bases from J, the gap between germline ends came to 5 bases. DNA for the CDR3: TGTGCCAGCAGTTTATACAGAGGGGAGCTGTTTTTT. It is translated as CASSLYRGELFF.

The chain carries TRBV4-3 and TRBJ2-3, with 8 bases that match TRBD2. Trimming cost V 5 bases and J 0 bases; bases outside gene matches: 4. The length of the CDR3 is 15 residues. In germline, CDR1 is LGHNA, CDR2 YSLEER. The CDR3 coding sequence is TGCGCCAGCAGCAATCTAGCGGGTAGCACAGATACGCAGTATTTT. Its protein product is CASSNLAGSTDTQYF.

The J gene is TRBJ2-1, the V gene TRBV18, with 8 bases identical to TRBD2. The junction had 4 bases not matched to a gene; V was cut back by 2 bases and J by 7 bases. The CDR3 runs to 14 residues. The V gene's germline CDR1 is KGHSH and CDR2 LQKENI. CDR3 in amino acids: CASSPASSGNEQFF. The CDR3 DNA follows: TGTGCCAGCTCACCAGCTTCTAGCGGGAATGAGCAGTTCTTC. The full variable domain, its missing parts supplied by reference TRBV18 and TRBJ2-1, is NAGVMQNPRHLVRRRGQEARLRCSPMKGHSHVYWYRQLPEEGLKFMVYLQKENIIDESGMPKERFSAEFPKEGPSILRIQQVVRGDSAAYFCASSPASSGNEQFFGPGTRLTVL.